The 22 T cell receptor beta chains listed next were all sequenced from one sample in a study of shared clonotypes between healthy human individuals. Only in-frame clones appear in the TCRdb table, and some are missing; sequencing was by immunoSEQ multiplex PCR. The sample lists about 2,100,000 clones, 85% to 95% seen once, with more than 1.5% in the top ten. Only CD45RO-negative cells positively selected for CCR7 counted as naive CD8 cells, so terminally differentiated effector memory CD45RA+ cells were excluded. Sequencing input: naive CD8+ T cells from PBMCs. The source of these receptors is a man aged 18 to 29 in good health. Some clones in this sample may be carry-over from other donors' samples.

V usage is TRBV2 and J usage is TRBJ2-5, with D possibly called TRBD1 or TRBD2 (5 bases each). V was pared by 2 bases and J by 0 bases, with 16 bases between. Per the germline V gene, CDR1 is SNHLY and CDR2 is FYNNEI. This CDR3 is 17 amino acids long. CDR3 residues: CASSEPKEAGHQETQYF. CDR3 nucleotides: TGTGCCAGCAGTGAACCAAAGGAGGCAGGGCACCAAGAGACCCAGTACTTC.

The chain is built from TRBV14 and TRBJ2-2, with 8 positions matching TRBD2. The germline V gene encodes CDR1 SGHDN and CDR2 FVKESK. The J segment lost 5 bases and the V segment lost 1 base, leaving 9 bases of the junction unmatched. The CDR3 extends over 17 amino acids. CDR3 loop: CASSQGVSGMWTGELFF. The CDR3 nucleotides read TGTGCCAGCAGCCAAGGGGTTAGCGGGATGTGGACCGGGGAGCTGTTTTTT.

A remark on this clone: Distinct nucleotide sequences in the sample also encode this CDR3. CDR3 sequence: CASSERSYEQYF. As DNA, the CDR3 is TGTGCCAGCAGTGAACGCTCCTACGAGCAGTACTTC. The chain employs TRBV2 and TRBJ2-7; D is undetermined. Germline V CDR1 and CDR2: SNHLY, FYNNEI. V lost 2 bases, J lost 0 bases, and 2 bases lay in between. This CDR3 has 12 amino acids.

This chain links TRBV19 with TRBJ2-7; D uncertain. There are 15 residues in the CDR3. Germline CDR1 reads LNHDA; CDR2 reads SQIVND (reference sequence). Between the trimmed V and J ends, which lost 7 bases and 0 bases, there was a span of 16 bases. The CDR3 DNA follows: TGTGCCAGTAAGCCGAGTTTTGCGTTCTCCTACGAGCAGTACTTC. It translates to CASKPSFAFSYEQYF.

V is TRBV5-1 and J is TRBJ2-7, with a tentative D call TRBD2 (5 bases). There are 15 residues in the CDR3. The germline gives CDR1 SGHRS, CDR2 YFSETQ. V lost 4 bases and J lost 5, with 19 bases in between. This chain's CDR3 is CASSVTSRESHEQYF. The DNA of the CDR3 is TGCGCCAGCAGCGTCACCTCAAGGGAGTCCCACGAGCAGTACTTC. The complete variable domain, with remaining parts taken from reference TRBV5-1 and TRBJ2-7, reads KAGVTQTPRYLIKTRGQQVTLSCSPISGHRSVSWYQQTPGQGLQFLFEYFSETQRNKGNFPGRFSGRQFSNSRSEMNVSTLELGDSALYLCASSVTSRESHEQYFGPGTRLTVT.

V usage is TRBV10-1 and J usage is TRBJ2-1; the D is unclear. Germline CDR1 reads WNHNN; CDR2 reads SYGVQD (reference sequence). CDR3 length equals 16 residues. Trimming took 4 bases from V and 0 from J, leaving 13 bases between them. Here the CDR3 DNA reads TGCGCCAGCAGTGGGCCTCGGAAGAGCTCCTACAATGAGCAGTTCTTC. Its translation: CASSGPRKSSYNEQFF.

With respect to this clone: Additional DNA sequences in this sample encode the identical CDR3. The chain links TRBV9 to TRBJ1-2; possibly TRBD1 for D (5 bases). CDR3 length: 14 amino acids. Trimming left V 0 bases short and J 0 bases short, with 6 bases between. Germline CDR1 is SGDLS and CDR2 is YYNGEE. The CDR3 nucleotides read TGTGCCAGCAGCGTAGGAGGGGCTAACTATGGCTACACCTTC. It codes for CASSVGGANYGYTF.

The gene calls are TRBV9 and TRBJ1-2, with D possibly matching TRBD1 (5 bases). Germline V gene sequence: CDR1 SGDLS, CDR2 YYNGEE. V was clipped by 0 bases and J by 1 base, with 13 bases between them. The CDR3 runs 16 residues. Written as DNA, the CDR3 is TGTGCCAGCAGCGTAGGCCCCCCGACAGATAACTATGGCTACACCTTC. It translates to CASSVGPPTDNYGYTF.

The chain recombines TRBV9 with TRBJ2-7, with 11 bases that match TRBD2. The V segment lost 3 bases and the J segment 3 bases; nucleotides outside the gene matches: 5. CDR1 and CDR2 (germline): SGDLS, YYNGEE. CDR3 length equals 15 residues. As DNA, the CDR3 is TGTGCCAGCAGCGGAGTAGCGGGAGGGAACTACGAGCAGTACTTC. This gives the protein CASSGVAGGNYEQYF.

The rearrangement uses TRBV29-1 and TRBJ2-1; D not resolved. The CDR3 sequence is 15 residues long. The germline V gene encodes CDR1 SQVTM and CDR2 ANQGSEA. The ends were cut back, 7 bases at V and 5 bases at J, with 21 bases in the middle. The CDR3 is CSGTLRLLPHNEQFF. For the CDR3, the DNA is TGCAGCGGGACGCTTAGACTCCTACCCCACAATGAGCAGTTCTTC.

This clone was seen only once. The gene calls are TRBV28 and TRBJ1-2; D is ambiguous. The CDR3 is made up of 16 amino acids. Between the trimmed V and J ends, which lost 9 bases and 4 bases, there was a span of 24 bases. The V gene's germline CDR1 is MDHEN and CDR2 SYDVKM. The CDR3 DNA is TGTGCCAGTACTCCTATTACGGGCAATACCCGCTATGGCTACACCTTC. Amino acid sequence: CASTPITGNTRYGYTF.

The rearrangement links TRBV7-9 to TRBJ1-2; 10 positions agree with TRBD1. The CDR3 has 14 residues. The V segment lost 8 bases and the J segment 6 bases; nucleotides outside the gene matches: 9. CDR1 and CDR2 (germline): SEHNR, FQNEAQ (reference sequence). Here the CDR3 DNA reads TGTGCCAGCGCGGCGACAGGGGGCATCCATGGCTACACCTTC. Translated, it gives CASAATGGIHGYTF. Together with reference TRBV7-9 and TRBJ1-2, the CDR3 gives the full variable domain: DTGVSQNPRHKITKRGQNVTFRCDPISEHNRLYWYRQTLGQGPEFLTYFQNEAQLEKSRLLSDRFSAERPKGSFSTLEIQRTEQGDSAMYLCASAATGGIHGYTFGSGTRLTVV.

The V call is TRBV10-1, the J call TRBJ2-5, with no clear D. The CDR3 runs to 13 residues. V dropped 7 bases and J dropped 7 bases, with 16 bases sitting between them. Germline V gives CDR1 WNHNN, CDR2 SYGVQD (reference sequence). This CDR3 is CASTGRSPRTQYF. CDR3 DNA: TGCGCCAGCACGGGCAGGTCCCCTCGGACCCAGTACTTC.

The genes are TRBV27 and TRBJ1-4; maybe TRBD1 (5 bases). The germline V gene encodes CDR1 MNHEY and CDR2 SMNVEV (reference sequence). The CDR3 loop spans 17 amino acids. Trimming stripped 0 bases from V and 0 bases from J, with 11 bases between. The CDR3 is CASSLSFGAATNEKLFF. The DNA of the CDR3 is TGTGCCAGCAGTTTATCGTTCGGGGCAGCAACTAATGAAAAACTGTTTTTT.

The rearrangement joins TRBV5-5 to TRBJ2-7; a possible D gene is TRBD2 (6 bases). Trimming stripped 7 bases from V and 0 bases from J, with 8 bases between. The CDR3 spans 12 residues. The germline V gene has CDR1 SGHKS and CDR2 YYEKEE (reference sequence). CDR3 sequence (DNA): TGTGCCAGCGGGGGGAGCTCCTACGAGCAGTACTTC. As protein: CASGGSSYEQYF.

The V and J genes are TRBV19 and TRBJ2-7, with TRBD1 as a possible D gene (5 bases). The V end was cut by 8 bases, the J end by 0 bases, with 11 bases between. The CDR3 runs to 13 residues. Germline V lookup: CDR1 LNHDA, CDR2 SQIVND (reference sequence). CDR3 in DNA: TGTGCCAGTTCGCAGGGTAGCTCCTACGAGCAGTACTTC. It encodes CASSQGSSYEQYF.

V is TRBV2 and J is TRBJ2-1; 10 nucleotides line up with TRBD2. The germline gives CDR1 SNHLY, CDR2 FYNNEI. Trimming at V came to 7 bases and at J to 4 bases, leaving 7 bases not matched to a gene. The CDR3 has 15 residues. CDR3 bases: TGTGCCAGCATCGTTGGACTAGCGGTATACAATGAGCAGTTCTTC. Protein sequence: CASIVGLAVYNEQFF.

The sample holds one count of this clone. In DNA form, the CDR3 reads TGCGCCAGCAGCCAAGACGAAGGGATAGGCAATCAGCCCCAGCATTTT. It specifies CASSQDEGIGNQPQHF. This sequence joins TRBV4-1 and TRBJ1-5; D ambiguous. Between the trimmed V and J ends, which lost 0 bases and 2 bases, there was a span of 11 bases. From germline, CDR1 is MGHRA and CDR2 YSYEKL. This CDR3 contains 16 residues.

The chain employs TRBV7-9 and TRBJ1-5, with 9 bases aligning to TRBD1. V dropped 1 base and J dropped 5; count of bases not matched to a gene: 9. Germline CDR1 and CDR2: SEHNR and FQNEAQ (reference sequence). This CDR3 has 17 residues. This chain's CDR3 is CASSLGPGQGLDQPQHF. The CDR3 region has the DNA TGTGCCAGCAGCTTAGGGCCGGGACAGGGTCTTGATCAGCCCCAGCATTTT.

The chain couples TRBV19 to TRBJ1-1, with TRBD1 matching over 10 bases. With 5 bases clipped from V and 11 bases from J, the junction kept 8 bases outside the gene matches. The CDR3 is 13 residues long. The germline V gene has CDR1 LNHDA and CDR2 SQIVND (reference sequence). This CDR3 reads CASSLGQGISAFF. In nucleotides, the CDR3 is TGTGCCAGTAGTCTGGGACAGGGGATTAGTGCTTTCTTT.

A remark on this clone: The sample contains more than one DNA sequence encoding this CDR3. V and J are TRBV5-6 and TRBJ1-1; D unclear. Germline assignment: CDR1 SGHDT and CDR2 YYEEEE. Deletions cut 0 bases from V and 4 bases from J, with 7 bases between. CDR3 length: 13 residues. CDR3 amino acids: CASSLVGVTEAFF. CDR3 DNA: TGTGCCAGCAGCTTGGTTGGGGTCACTGAAGCTTTCTTT. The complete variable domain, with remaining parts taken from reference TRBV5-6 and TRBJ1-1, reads DAGVTQSPTHLIKTRGQQVTLRCSPKSGHDTVSWYQQALGQGPQFIFQYYEEEERQRGNFPDRFSGHQFPNYSSELNVNALLLGDSALYLCASSLVGVTEAFFGQGTRLTVV.

Written as DNA, the CDR3 is TGTGCCAGCAGCTTAAGGTCGAACACCGGGGAGCTGTTTTTT. Amino acids: CASSLRSNTGELFF. The chain combines TRBV7-9 with TRBJ2-2; D is undetermined. Germline V lookup: CDR1 SEHNR, CDR2 FQNEAQ (reference sequence). The CDR3 contains 14 residues. V was shortened by 2 bases and J by 0 bases, with 4 bases between the two germline ends.